These 30 T cell receptor beta chains were all obtained from the same sample, sequenced in a study of control samples from healthy donors and cancer patients. Here immunoSEQ multiplex PCR was the method, and the copy in TCRdb shows in-frame clones only, minus some. Here the sample spans 75,000 to 100,000 clones, roughly 90% being singletons. Sequenced: blood. These receptors all come from a human donor in good health. The donor label of this sample is uncertain.

This clone appeared once. The chain employs TRBV28 and TRBJ1-4; TRBD1 matches at 10 bases. V lost 6 bases, J lost 4 bases, and 5 bases stayed unmatched. From germline, CDR1 is MDHEN and CDR2 SYDVKM. CDR3 length: 15 amino acids. The CDR3 nucleotides are TGTGCCAGCAGCCGAGGGGACAGGGGTAATGAAAAACTGTTTTTT. It codes for CASSRGDRGNEKLFF.

The genes are TRBV5-1 and TRBJ2-1; 9 bases align to TRBD1. The J segment lost 8 bases and the V segment lost 5 bases, leaving 8 bases of the junction unmatched. Germline assignment: CDR1 SGHRS and CDR2 YFSETQ. The CDR3 runs to 14 residues. Here the CDR3 reads CASSKGQGWDEQFF. CDR3 sequence (DNA): TGCGCCAGCAGTAAGGGACAGGGTTGGGATGAGCAGTTCTTC.

J is TRBJ2-2 and V is TRBV24-1; 9 bases are a match to TRBD1. Germline trimming cut 1 base from V and 9 bases from J; bases unmatched to any gene: 8. The CDR3 length is 16 residues. Germline V gene data show CDR1 as KGHDR and CDR2 as SFDVKD. The CDR3 spells CATSDFAGTGTWELFF. The CDR3 DNA is TGTGCCACCAGTGATTTTGCCGGGACAGGGACTTGGGAGCTGTTTTTT.

The chain recombines TRBV24-1 with TRBJ2-3; tentative D call: TRBD2 (7 bases). The ends were cut back, 2 bases at V and 9 bases at J, with 8 bases in the middle. Germline V gene sequence: CDR1 KGHDR, CDR2 SFDVKD. This CDR3 is built from 12 residues. The CDR3 DNA follows: TGTGCCACCAGTGATTCGGGGGGCACGCAGTATTTT. Its translation is CATSDSGGTQYF.

The chain couples TRBV19 to TRBJ1-5; D remains ambiguous. The V gene's germline CDR1 is LNHDA and CDR2 SQIVND (reference sequence). The CDR3 extends over 19 amino acids. V was shortened by 4 bases and J by 3 bases, with 25 bases between the two germline ends. The CDR3 bases are TGTGCCAGTAGTAATTTTCTTGGCGGGCAAAGAGGTTACAATCAGCCCCAGCATTTT. It codes for CASSNFLGGQRGYNQPQHF.

V is TRBV7-9 and J is TRBJ2-3, with D perhaps TRBD1 (6 bases). V shed 1 base and J shed 0 bases, with 8 bases lying between them. Germline CDR1 and CDR2: SEHNR and FQNEAQ (reference sequence). The length of the CDR3 is 15 residues. The CDR3 DNA reads TGTGCCAGCAGCTTAGACCAGGGGAGCACAGATACGCAGTATTTT. Its translation: CASSLDQGSTDTQYF.

The chain is built from TRBV5-5 and TRBJ1-2; no clear D. This CDR3 spans 15 amino acids. Trimming removed 0 bases from V and 1 base from J, with 10 bases in between. Germline assignment: CDR1 SGHKS and CDR2 YYEKEE (reference sequence). The CDR3 bases are TGTGCCAGCAGCTTGGAGCCTAAGGGTAACTATGGCTACACCTTC. This encodes CASSLEPKGNYGYTF.

The chain combines TRBV15 with TRBJ2-7; D uncertain. V was shortened by 0 bases and J by 6 bases, with 12 bases between the two germline ends. The CDR3 has 14 residues. In germline, CDR1 is LNHNV, CDR2 YYDKDF (reference sequence). CDR3 nucleotides: TGTGCCACCAGCAGAGATGTTATCCTGGGCGAGCAGTACTTC. It translates to CATSRDVILGEQYF. Combining the CDR3 with reference TRBV15 and TRBJ2-7 gives the whole variable domain DAMVIQNPRYQVTQFGKPVTLSCSQTLNHNVMYWYQQKSSQAPKLLFHYYDKDFNNEADTPDNFQSRRPNTSFCFLDIRSPGLGDTAMYLCATSRDVILGEQYFGPGTRLTVT.

The J gene is TRBJ2-2, the V gene TRBV6-2 or TRBV6-3, with D perhaps TRBD2 (6 bases). Trimming stripped 6 bases from V and 7 bases from J, with 15 bases between. The germline V gene has CDR1 MNHEY and CDR2 SVGEGT. This CDR3 is 14 amino acids long. The CDR3 DNA reads as TGTGCCAGCAGCCTGGACTCGGAGGGCGGGGAGCTGTTTTTT. This encodes CASSLDSEGGELFF.

This clone is a singleton in its sample. The chain carries TRBV27 and TRBJ1-2, with D uncertain. Germline V lookup: CDR1 MNHEY, CDR2 SMNVEV (reference sequence). The CDR3 loop spans 13 amino acids. The germline V and J ends were trimmed by 3 bases and 2 bases, with 7 bases remaining between them. The CDR3 nucleotides read TGTGCCAGCAGTTTGGGCAGAAACTATGGCTACACCTTC. This gives the protein CASSLGRNYGYTF.

The gene calls are TRBV6-4 and TRBJ2-6; D uncertain. Germline V gene data show CDR1 as MRHNA and CDR2 as SNTAGT. The CDR3 has 16 residues. The germline V and J ends were trimmed by 0 bases and 0 bases, with 6 bases remaining between them. CDR3 DNA: TGTGCCAGCAGTGACTCTCAGAGCTCTGGGGCCAACGTCCTGACTTTC. Translated, it gives CASSDSQSSGANVLTF.

This clone has a single count. The chain links TRBV9 to TRBJ1-2; a weak D match, TRBD1 (5 bases). V was clipped by 0 bases and J by 3 bases, with 12 bases between them. Per germline, CDR1 SGDLS and CDR2 YYNGEE. CDR3 size: 15 residues. The CDR3 sequence: CASSVDGQGYYGYTF. As DNA, the CDR3 is TGTGCCAGCAGCGTAGATGGCCAGGGATACTATGGCTACACCTTC.

CDR3 in DNA: TGCGCCAGCAGCTTGGATTTTGGGAATTCACCCCTCCACTTT. Translation gives CASSLDFGNSPLHF. The gene calls are TRBV5-1 and TRBJ1-6; D is unclear. The CDR3 loop spans 14 amino acids. Germline CDR1 and CDR2: SGHRS and YFSETQ. V lost 0 bases, J lost 7 bases, and 8 bases lay in between.

This clone was detected only a few times. The chain uses TRBV14 and TRBJ1-6; the D gene is possibly TRBD1 (5 bases). Germline loops: CDR1 SGHDN, CDR2 FVKESK. Trimming left V 6 bases short and J 9 bases short, with 21 bases between. This CDR3 is 16 amino acids long. In nucleotides, the CDR3 is TGTGCCAGCAGTTCTCAGGGTGGGGTTCCCTTTTCACCCCTCCACTTT. Amino acid sequence: CASSSQGGVPFSPLHF.

This clone was seen just once. The chain is built from TRBV18 and TRBJ1-1; D remains ambiguous. Germline V gene sequence: CDR1 KGHSH, CDR2 LQKENI. This CDR3 is 12 amino acids long. Here the CDR3 reads CASSGERTEAFF. CDR3 bases: TGTGCTTCGAGCGGGGAACGAACTGAAGCTTTCTTT.

The V and J genes are TRBV29-1 and TRBJ1-1; D is unclear. The CDR3 is made up of 12 amino acids. V was pared by 3 bases and J by 0 bases, with 5 bases between. Germline values: CDR1 SQVTM, CDR2 ANQGSEA. The CDR3 sequence is CSVEAVNTEAFF. In DNA form, the CDR3 reads TGCAGCGTTGAGGCAGTGAACACTGAAGCTTTCTTT.

The chain is built from TRBV7-9 and TRBJ2-1; perhaps TRBD2 as D (6 bases). Germline-derived CDR1 and CDR2 are SEHNR and FQNEAQ (reference sequence). Trimming cost V 6 bases and J 9 bases, with 24 bases left between them. CDR3 length equals 16 residues. CDR3 sequence: CASSSSGLPPWGEQFF. Written as DNA, the CDR3 is TGTGCCAGCAGTTCGTCAGGACTACCGCCGTGGGGTGAGCAGTTCTTC.

The chain combines TRBV2 with TRBJ2-3; 10 bases are a match to TRBD2. The CDR3 totals 15 residues. The germline gives CDR1 SNHLY, CDR2 FYNNEI. Losses at the gene ends were 6 bases for V and 1 base for J; bases not matched to a gene: 4. In nucleotides, the CDR3 is TGTGCCAGCAGATTTAGCGGGGGGCGCACAGATACGCAGTATTTT. It translates to CASRFSGGRTDTQYF.

This rearrangement joins TRBV7-8 to TRBJ2-7; D might be TRBD2 (6 bases). The germline V gene has CDR1 SGHVS and CDR2 FQNEAQ. This CDR3 has 14 amino acids. Trimming took 1 base from V and 2 from J, leaving 9 bases between them. The CDR3 sequence: CASSLGGTPYEQYF. The CDR3 DNA reads TGTGCCAGCAGCTTAGGCGGGACCCCCTACGAGCAGTACTTC.

This rearrangement joins TRBV18 to TRBJ1-4; D unclear. Germline-derived CDR1 and CDR2 are KGHSH and LQKENI. V was clipped by 4 bases and J by 5 bases, with 11 bases between them. The CDR3 is made up of 14 amino acids. DNA of the CDR3: TGTGCCAGCTCACGTAACGGCCCCAATGAAAAACTGTTTTTT. Protein sequence: CASSRNGPNEKLFF.

A single count supports this clone. This chain joins TRBV5-5 and TRBJ2-5, with 7 bases that match TRBD1. There are 15 residues in the CDR3. The V gene end was trimmed by 5 bases and the J gene end by 5 bases; junction bases not matched to a gene: 12. Germline-derived CDR1 and CDR2 are SGHKS and YYEKEE (reference sequence). The CDR3 DNA follows: TGTGCCAGCAGTCGAGGACAGGTAGGTTTGGAGACCCAGTACTTC. It is translated as CASSRGQVGLETQYF. Together with reference TRBV5-5 and TRBJ2-5, the CDR3 gives the full variable domain: DAGVTQSPTHLIKTRGQQVTLRCSPISGHKSVSWYQQVLGQGPQFIFQYYEKEERGRGNFPDRFSARQFPNYSSELNVNALLLGDSALYLCASSRGQVGLETQYFGPGTRLLVL.

The chain combines TRBV14 with TRBJ1-1; D is unresolved. The CDR3 is 13 amino acids. V lost 2 bases and J 2 bases, leaving 6 bases between the germline ends. Germline V lookup: CDR1 SGHDN, CDR2 FVKESK. CDR3 DNA: TGTGCCAGCAGCCAACAACACAACACTGAAGCTTTCTTT. Translation gives CASSQQHNTEAFF.

V usage is TRBV5-1 and J usage is TRBJ1-2; D is unclear. Germline V gene data show CDR1 as SGHRS and CDR2 as YFSETQ. V lost 0 bases, J lost 2 bases, and 5 bases lay in between. CDR3 length: 13 amino acids. CDR3 loop: CASSLAQNYGYTF. DNA for the CDR3: TGCGCCAGCAGCTTGGCCCAGAACTATGGCTACACCTTC.

The rearrangement links TRBV29-1 to TRBJ2-5; D not resolved. The length of the CDR3 is 14 residues. CDR1 and CDR2 from the germline V gene are SQVTM and ANQGSEA. Trimming shortened V by 3 bases and J by 5 bases, and 16 bases separated the two germline ends. The DNA of the CDR3 is TGCAGCGTTGAGGTGGCAGGTTTGGAGGAGACCCAGTACTTC. Translating gives CSVEVAGLEETQYF.

The gene calls are TRBV5-6 and TRBJ1-5, with D hard to call. Germline V gives CDR1 SGHDT, CDR2 YYEEEE. Trimming removed 0 bases at V and 0 bases at J, with 10 bases between. This CDR3 has 16 residues. The CDR3 spells CASSLGSVYSNQPQHF. The CDR3 coding sequence is TGTGCCAGCAGCTTGGGTTCGGTTTATAGCAATCAGCCCCAGCATTTT.

V is TRBV29-1 and J is TRBJ2-3; the D gene is possibly TRBD2 (6 bases). Germline loops: CDR1 SQVTM, CDR2 ANQGSEA. V lost 5 bases and J lost 6, with 15 bases in between. This CDR3 spans 13 amino acids. The CDR3 nucleotides read TGCAGCGTTAGGCAGGCGGGGAGGGATACGCAGTATTTT. This encodes CSVRQAGRDTQYF.

J is TRBJ1-5 and V is TRBV19; D is uncertain. The V gene lost 5 bases and the J gene lost 7 bases, with 12 bases spanning the gap. This CDR3 is 13 amino acids long. Germline CDR1 and CDR2: LNHDA and SQIVND (reference sequence). The CDR3: CASSFRLRQPQHF. Written as DNA, the CDR3 is TGTGCCAGTAGTTTCCGCCTTCGGCAGCCCCAGCATTTT.

This rearrangement joins TRBV24-1 to TRBJ1-3; a weak D match, TRBD1 (5 bases). The germline V gene encodes CDR1 KGHDR and CDR2 SFDVKD. The CDR3 has 14 amino acids. CDR3 amino acids: CATGHRHSGNTIYF. The CDR3 DNA sequence: TGTGCGACCGGGCACAGGCACTCTGGAAACACCATATATTTT.

This chain uses TRBV11-3 with TRBJ2-7; D is unresolved. Germline V CDR1 and CDR2: SGHNT, YENEEA. CDR3 length: 14 residues. The V end was cut by 5 bases, the J end by 7 bases, with 18 bases between. In DNA, the CDR3 is TGTGCCAGCAGCCCCGGGTTTATGACTCGGGAGCAGTACTTC. This codes for CASSPGFMTREQYF.

The genes are TRBV7-2 and TRBJ1-6; D is ambiguous. Trimming pared 0 bases from V and 3 bases from J, leaving 3 bases between. The CDR3 has 14 residues. Germline V lookup: CDR1 SGHTA, CDR2 FQGNSA. CDR3 coding DNA: TGTGCCAGCAGCTTAGCCATCTATAATTCACCCCTCCACTTT. It is translated as CASSLAIYNSPLHF.